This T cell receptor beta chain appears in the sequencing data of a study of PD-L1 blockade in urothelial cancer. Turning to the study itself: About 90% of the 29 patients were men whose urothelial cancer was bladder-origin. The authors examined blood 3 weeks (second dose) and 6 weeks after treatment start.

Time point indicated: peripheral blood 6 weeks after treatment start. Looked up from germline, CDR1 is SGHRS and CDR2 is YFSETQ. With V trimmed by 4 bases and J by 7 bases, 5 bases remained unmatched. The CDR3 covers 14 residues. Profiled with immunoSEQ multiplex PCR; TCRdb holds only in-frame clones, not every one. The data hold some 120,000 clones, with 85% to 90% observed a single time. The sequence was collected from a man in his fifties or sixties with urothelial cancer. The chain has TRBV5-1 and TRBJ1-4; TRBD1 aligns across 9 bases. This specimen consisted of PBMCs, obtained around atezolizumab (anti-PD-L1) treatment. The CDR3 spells CASSKGQGLEKLFF. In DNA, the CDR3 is TGCGCCAGCAGCAAGGGACAGGGACTTGAAAAACTGTTTTTT.